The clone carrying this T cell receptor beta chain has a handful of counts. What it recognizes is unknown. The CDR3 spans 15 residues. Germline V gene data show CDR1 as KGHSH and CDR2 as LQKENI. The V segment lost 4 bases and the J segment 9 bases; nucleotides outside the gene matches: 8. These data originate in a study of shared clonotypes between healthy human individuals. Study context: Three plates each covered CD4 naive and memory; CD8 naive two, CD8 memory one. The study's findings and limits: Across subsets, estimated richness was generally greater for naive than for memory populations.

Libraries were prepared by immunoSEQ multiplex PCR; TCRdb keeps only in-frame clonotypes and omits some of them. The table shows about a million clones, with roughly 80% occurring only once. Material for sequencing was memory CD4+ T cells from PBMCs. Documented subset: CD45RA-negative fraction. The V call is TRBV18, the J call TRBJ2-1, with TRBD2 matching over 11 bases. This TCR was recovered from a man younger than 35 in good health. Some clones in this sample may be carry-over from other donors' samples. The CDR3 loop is CASSRVAGGLSEQFF. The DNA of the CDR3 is TGTGCCAGCTCACGGGTAGCGGGAGGGCTGAGTGAGCAGTTCTTC.